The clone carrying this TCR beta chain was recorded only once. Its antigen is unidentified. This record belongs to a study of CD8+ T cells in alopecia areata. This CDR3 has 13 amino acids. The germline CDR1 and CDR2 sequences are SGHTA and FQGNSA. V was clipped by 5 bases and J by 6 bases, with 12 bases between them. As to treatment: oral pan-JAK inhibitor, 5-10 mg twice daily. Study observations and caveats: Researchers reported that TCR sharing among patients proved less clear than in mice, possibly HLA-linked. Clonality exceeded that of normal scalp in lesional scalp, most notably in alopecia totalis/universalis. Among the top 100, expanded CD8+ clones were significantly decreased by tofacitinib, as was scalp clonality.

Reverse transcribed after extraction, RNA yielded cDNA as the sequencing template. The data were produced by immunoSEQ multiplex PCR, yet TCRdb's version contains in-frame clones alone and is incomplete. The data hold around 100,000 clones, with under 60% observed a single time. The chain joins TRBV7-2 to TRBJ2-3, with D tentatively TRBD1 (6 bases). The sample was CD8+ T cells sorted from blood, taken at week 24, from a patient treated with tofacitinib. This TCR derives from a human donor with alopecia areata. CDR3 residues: CASSIIRGDTQYF. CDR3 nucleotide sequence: TGTGCCAGCAGCATTATCAGGGGTGATACGCAGTATTTT.